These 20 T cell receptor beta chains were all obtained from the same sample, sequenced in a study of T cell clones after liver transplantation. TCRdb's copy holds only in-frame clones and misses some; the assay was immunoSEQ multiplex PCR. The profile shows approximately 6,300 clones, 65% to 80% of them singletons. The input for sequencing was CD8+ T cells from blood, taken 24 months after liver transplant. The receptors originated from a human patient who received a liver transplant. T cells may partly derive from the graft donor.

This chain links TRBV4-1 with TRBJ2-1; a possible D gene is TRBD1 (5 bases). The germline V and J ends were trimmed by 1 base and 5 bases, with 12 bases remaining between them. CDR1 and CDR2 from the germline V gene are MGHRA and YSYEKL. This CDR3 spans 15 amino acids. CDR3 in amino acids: CASSQGRGTDNEQFF. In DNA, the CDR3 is TGCGCCAGCAGCCAAGGAAGGGGCACCGACAATGAGCAGTTCTTC.

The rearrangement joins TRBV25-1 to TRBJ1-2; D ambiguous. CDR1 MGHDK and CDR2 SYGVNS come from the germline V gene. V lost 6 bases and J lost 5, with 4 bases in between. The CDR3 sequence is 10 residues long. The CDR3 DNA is TGTGCCAGCAGAGGGTATGGCTACACCTTC. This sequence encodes CASRGYGYTF.

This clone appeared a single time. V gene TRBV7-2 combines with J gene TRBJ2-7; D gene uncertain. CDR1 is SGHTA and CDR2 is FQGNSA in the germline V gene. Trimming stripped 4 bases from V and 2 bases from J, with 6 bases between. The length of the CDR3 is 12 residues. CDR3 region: CASSSDAYEQYF. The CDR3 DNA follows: TGTGCCAGCAGCTCGGACGCCTACGAGCAGTACTTC.

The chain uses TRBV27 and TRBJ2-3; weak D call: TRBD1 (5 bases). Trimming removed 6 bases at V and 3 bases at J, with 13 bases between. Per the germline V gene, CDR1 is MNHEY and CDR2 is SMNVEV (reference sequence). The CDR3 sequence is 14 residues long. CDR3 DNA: TGTGCCAGCAGCCCAGCGAAGGGGACAGATACGCAGTATTTT. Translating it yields CASSPAKGTDTQYF.

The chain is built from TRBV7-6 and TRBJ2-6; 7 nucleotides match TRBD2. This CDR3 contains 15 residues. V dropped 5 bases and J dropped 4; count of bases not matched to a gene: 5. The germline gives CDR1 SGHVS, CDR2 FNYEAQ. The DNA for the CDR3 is TGTGCCAGCAGCCCCCGGGGGGTCGGGGCCAACGTCCTGACTTTC. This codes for CASSPRGVGANVLTF.

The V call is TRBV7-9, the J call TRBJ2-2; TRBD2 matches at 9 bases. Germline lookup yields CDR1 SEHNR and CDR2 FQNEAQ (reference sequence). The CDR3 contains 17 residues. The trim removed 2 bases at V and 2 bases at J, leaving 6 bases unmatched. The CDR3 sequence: CASSLILAGINTGELFF. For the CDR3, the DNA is TGTGCCAGCAGCTTAATCCTAGCGGGGATAAACACCGGGGAGCTGTTTTTT.

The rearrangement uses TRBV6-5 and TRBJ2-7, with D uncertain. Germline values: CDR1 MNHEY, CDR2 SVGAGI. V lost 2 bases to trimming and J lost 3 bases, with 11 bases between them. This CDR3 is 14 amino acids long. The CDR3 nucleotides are TGTGCCAGCAGTTACAGCGCCGGATTCTACGAGCAGTACTTC. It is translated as CASSYSAGFYEQYF.

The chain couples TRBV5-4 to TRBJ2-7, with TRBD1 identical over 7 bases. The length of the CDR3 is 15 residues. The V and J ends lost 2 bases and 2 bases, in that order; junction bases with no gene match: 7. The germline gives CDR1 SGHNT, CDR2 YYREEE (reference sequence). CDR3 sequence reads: CASSFWTGRPYEQYF. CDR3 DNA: TGTGCCAGCAGCTTCTGGACAGGCCGACCCTACGAGCAGTACTTC.

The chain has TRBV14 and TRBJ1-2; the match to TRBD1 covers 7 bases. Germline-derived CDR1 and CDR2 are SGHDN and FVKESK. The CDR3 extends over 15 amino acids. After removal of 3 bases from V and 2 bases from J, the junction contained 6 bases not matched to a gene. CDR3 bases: TGTGCCAGCAGCCACCTTGACAGGGACAACTATGGCTACACCTTC. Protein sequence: CASSHLDRDNYGYTF.

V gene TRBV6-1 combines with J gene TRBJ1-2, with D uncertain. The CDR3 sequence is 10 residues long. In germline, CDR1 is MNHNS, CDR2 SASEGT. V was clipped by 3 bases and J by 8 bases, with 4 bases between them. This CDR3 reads CASSDWGYTF. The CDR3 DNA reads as TGTGCCAGCAGTGACTGGGGCTACACCTTC.

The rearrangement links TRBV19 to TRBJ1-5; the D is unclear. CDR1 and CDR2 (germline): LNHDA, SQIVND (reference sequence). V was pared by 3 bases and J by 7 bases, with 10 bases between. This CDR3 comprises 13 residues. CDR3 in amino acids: CASSILKTQPQHF. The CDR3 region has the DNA TGTGCCAGTAGTATCCTAAAGACCCAGCCCCAGCATTTT. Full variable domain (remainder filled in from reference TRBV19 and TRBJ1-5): DGGITQSPKYLFRKEGQNVTLSCEQNLNHDAMYWYRQDPGQGLRLIYYSQIVNDFQKGDIAEGYSVSREKKESFPLTVTSAQKNPTAFYLCASSILKTQPQHFGDGTRLSIL.

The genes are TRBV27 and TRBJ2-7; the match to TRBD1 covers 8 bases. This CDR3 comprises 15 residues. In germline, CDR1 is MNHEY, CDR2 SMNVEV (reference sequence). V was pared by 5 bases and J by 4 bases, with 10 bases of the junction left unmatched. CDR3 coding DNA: TGTGCCAGCAGTCCGACAGGGGTAGAGACTTACGAGCAGTACTTC. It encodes CASSPTGVETYEQYF.

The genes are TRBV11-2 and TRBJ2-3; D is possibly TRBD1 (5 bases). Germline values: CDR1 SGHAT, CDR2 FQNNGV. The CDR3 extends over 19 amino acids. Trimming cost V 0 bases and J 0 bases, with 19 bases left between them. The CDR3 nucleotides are TGTGCCAGCAGCTTAGACAGGGAAATTCGGTACCCTAGCACAGATACGCAGTATTTT. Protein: CASSLDREIRYPSTDTQYF.

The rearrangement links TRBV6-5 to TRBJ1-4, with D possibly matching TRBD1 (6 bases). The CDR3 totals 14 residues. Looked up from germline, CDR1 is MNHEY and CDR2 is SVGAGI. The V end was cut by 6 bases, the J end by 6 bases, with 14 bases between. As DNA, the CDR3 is TGTGCCAGCAGCCTAACAGGGTCCGATGAAAAACTGTTTTTT. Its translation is CASSLTGSDEKLFF.

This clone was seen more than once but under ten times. DNA for the CDR3: TGTGCCAGCAGCTTACCGGGAGCACAATACGAGCAGTACTTC. Protein product: CASSLPGAQYEQYF. V gene TRBV7-9 combines with J gene TRBJ2-7, with D tentatively TRBD2 (6 bases). This CDR3 is 14 amino acids long. Trimming cost V 2 bases and J 4 bases, with 12 bases left between them. Germline V gene data show CDR1 as SEHNR and CDR2 as FQNEAQ (reference sequence).

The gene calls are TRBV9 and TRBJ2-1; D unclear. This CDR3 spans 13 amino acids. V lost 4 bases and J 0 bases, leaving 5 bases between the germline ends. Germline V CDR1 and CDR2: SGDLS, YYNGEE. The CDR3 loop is CASSPASYNEQFF. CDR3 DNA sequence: TGTGCCAGCAGCCCCGCCTCCTACAATGAGCAGTTCTTC.

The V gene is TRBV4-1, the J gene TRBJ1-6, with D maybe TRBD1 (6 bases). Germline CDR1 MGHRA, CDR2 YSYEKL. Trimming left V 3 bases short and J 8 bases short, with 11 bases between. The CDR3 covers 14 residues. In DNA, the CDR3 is TGCGCCAGCAGCCATGCAGGGGAAGATTCACCCCTCCACTTT. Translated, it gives CASSHAGEDSPLHF.

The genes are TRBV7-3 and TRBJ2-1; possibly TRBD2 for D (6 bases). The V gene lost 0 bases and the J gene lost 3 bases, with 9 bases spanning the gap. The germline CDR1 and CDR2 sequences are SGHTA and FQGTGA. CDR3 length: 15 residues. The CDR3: CASSLTREHYNEQFF. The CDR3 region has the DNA TGTGCCAGCAGCTTAACACGGGAGCACTACAATGAGCAGTTCTTC.

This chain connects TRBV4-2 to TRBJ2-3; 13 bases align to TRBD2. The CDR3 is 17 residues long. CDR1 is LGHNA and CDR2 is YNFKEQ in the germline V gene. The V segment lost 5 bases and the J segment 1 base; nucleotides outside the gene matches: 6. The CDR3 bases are TGTGCCAGCAGCGCGGGACTAGCGGGAAAGGGCACAGATACGCAGTATTTT. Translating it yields CASSAGLAGKGTDTQYF.

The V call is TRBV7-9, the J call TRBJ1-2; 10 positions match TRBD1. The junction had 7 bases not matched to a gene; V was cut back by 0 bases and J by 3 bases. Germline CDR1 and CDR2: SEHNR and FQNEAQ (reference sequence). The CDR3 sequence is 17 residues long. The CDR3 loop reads CASSLALRTGGDYGYTF. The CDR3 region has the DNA TGTGCCAGCAGCTTAGCCCTTCGGACAGGGGGGGACTATGGCTACACCTTC.